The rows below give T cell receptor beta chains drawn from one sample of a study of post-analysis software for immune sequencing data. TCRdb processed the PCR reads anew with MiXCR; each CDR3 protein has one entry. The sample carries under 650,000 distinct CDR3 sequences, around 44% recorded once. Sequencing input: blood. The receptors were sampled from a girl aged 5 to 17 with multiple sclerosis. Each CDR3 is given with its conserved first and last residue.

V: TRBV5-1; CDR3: CASRLSSDGSYGYTF
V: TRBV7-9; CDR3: CASSLGASNQPQHF
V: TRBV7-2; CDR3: CAGGRRVDYGYTF
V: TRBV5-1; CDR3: CASSLAGLKNIQYF
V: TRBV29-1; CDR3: CSVGGRASNEQFF
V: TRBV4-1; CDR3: CASSQEPPRERQETQYF
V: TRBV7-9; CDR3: CASSRRDRAYEQYF
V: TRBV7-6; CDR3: CASSPLTSDNEQFF
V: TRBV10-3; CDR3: CAIKGTANEKLFF
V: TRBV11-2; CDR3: CASSTRGGANEKLFF
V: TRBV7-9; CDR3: CASSDRAANVLTF
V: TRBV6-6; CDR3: CASNFGTGTRKLFF
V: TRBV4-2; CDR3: CASSQGNSGSNQPQHF
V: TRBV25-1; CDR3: CASSGWDSTYEQYF
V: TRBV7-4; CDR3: CASSLGVDRGREKLFF
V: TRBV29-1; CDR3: CSVVTGSSTDTRYF
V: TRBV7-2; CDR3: CASSPSAIETQYF
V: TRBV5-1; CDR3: CASSGLRYNEQFF
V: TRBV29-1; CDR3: CSVTQGWGAGETQYF
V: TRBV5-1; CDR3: CASRLTGGPGSMETQYF
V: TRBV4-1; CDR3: CASSLYPGQGLGDTQYF
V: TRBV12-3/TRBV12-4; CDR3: CASSPQQGGDQPQHF
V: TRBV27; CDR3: CASSLNRDRGFEEQFF
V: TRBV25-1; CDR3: CASSEAGASYNEQFF
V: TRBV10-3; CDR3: CAIRMDRGPYEQYF
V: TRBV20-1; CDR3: CSARGGLVKNIQYF
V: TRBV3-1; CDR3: CASSQDPSPIELAGRLYNEQFF
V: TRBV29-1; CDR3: CSVEDQAADYQETQYF
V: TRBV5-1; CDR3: CASSLGVSPDTQYF
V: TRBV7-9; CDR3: CASSPASPANNYGYTF
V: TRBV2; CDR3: CASSEVGATILYEQYF
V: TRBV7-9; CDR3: CASSRIEGYGYTF
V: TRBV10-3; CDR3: CAISKSSGLDTEAFF
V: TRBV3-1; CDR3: CASSQDGGSGLETQYF
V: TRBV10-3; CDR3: CAISDPTGANVLTF
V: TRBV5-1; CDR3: CASSPENPRGLYGYTF
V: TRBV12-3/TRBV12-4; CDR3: CASSLSESYEQYF
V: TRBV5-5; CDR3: CASSLVQNFQETQYF
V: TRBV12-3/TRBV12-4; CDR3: CASSRRTGFQETQYF
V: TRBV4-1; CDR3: CASSPLGSANYGYTF
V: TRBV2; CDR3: CASSNRAYNEQFF
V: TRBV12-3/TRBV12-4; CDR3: CASSFGRGTYEQYF
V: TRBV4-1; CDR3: CASSQGGLAGTSYEQYF
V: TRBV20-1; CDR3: CSERRGYTF
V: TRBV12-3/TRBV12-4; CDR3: CASSFRPSSTDTQYF
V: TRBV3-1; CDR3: CASSRFGTSANNYGYTF
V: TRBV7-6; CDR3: CASSFTGLHEQYF
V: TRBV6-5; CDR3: CASSYGGTYYEQYF
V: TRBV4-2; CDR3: CASSQDLSLAGTYEQYF
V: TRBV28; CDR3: CASSIEMENEQYF